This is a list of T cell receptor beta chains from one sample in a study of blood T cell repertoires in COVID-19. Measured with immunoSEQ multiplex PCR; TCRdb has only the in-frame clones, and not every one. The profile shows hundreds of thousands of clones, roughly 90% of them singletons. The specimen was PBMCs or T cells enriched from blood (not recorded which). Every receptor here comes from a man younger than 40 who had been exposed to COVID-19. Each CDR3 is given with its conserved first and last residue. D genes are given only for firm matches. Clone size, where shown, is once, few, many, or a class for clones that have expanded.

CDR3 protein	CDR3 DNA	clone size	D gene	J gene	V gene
CASSPLGTDYGYTF	TGTGCCAGCAGCCCTCTCGGGACAGACTATGGCTACACCTTC	.	TRBD1	TRBJ1-2	TRBV3-1/TRBV3-2
CASTLQVMSSNQPQHF	TGTGCCAGCACCCTACAGGTGATGAGTAGCAATCAGCCCCAGCATTTT	.	.	TRBJ1-5	TRBV2
CASSLVAEGGDTQYF	TGTGCCAGCAGCTTAGTAGCGGAGGGCGGAGATACGCAGTATTTT	.	.	TRBJ2-3	TRBV7-8
CASSFGTSGGAGEQYF	TGTGCCAGCAGCTTCGGGACTAGCGGGGGGGCCGGAGAGCAGTACTTC	.	TRBD2	TRBJ2-7	TRBV11-2
CASSVFISGGITGNNEQFF	TGTGCCAGCAGCGTATTTATTAGCGGGGGGATAACGGGTAACAATGAGCAGTTCTTC	.	TRBD2	TRBJ2-1	TRBV9
CASSAGQGNYGYTF	TGTGCCAGCAGCGCAGGACAGGGCAACTATGGCTACACCTTC	.	TRBD1	TRBJ1-2	TRBV9
CASSHGKSLTGQFF	TGTGCCAGCAGCCATGGTAAATCCCTAACTGGGCAGTTCTTC	.	.	TRBJ2-1	TRBV3-1/TRBV3-2
CASSRAGDIADTQYF	TGTGCCAGCAGCCGTGCGGGGGACATCGCAGATACGCAGTATTTT	once	.	TRBJ2-3	TRBV3-1/TRBV3-2
CASSPSGFDYGYTF	TGTGCCAGCAGCCCGAGCGGGTTCGACTATGGCTACACCTTC	.	.	TRBJ1-2	TRBV5-5
CASSYSAQIYEQYF	TGTGCCAGCAGTTACTCGGCACAGATCTACGAGCAGTACTTC	.	.	TRBJ2-7	TRBV6-5
CAWSVRRGDTEAFF	TGTGCCTGGAGTGTACGGCGGGGGGACACTGAAGCTTTCTTT	once	.	TRBJ1-1	TRBV30
CASKVSGEGYTF	TGTGCCTCAAAGGTGTCAGGGGAAGGCTACACCTTC	few	.	TRBJ1-2	TRBV10-3
CAISRQNSPLHF	TGTGCCATCAGCAGGCAGAATTCACCCCTCCACTTT	.	.	TRBJ1-6	TRBV10-3
CASSQDLNQPQHF	TGTGCCAGCAGCCAAGATCTTAATCAGCCCCAGCATTTT	.	.	TRBJ1-5	TRBV14
CASSLGQVFDEQFF	TGTGCCAGCAGCCTGGGACAGGTCTTCGATGAGCAGTTCTTC	.	TRBD1	TRBJ2-1	TRBV6-5
CAINRDTTGELFF	TGTGCCATCAACCGGGACACAACCGGGGAGCTGTTTTTT	.	.	TRBJ2-2	TRBV10-3
CASSYSQGEWNEQFF	TGTGCCAGCAGTTACTCCCAGGGGGAATGGAATGAGCAGTTCTTC	.	TRBD1	TRBJ2-1	TRBV6-2/TRBV6-3
CASSQLGGTQETQYF	TGTGCCAGCAGCCAGCTCGGGGGGACACAAGAGACCCAGTACTTC	.	.	TRBJ2-5	TRBV14
CASIPNLAPNEQFF	TGTGCCAGCATTCCCAACCTAGCGCCCAATGAGCAGTTCTTC	.	.	TRBJ2-1	TRBV2